This T cell receptor beta chain was observed in a study of shared clonotypes between healthy human individuals. The authors split each subset's genomic DNA evenly across several immunoSEQ plates. Using immunoSEQ multiplex PCR, the repertoire was profiled, and TCRdb retains in-frame clones only, with some absent. The sample lists roughly 2 million clones; 85% to 95% were seen once. Caucasian adults residing in Nashville, Tennessee made up all the donors. With V trimmed by 4 bases and J by 7 bases, 15 bases remained unmatched. In germline, CDR1 is SEHNR, CDR2 FQNEAQ (reference sequence). The CDR3 is made up of 17 amino acids.

Sequenced input: naive CD4+ T cells sorted from blood. Subset specified: CD45RA+ positively selected. This sequence joins TRBV7-9 and TRBJ2-7, with 11 bases identical to TRBD2. The TCR sequence derives from a man between 18 and 29 years old in good health. DNA of the CDR3: TGTGCCAGCAGCTCAAGTAGCGGGAGGGCCTCCTCGGGTGAGCAGTACTTC. It codes for CASSSSSGRASSGEQYF.